This T cell receptor beta chain was identified in a study of regulatory T cells in long-lasting Graves disease. Arm-PCR of CDR3 regions with iRepertoire HTBI primers generated TCR beta libraries. MiXCR, applied by TCRdb to the multiplex PCR reads, yields one record per CDR3 protein. This table has around 430,000 distinct CDR3 sequences, roughly 22% appearing once. Time point denoted: persistent/refractory GD, antithyroid drugs over 5 years with positive TRAb. Making the TCR library involved RNA that had been extracted from PBMCs. This clonotype was observed a few times. The V end lost 7 bases, the J end lost 8 bases, and 24 bases lay between the germline ends. Germline V gene sequence: CDR1 SGHRS, CDR2 YFSETQ. The CDR3 is 15 amino acids.

The origin of this receptor is a female donor with Graves disease. V gene TRBV5-1 combines with J gene TRBJ1-2, with D uncertain. Sample: peripheral blood mononuclear cells (PBMCs), taken when the disease was refractory, from a patient treated with antithyroid drugs. The CDR3 protein is CASSNLGPEKDGYTF. The CDR3 DNA follows: TGCGCCAGCTCAAACCTAGGCCCGGAGAAAGACGGCTACACCTTC.